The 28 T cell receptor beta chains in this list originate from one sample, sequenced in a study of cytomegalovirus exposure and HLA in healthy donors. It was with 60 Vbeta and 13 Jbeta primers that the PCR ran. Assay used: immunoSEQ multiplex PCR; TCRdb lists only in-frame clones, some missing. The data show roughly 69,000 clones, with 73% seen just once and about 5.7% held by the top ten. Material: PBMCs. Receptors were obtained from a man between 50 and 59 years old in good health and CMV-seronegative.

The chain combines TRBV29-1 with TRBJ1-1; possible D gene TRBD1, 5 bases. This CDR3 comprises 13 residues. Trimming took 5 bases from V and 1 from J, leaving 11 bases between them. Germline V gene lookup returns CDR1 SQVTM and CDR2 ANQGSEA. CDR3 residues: CSVSSRANTEAFF. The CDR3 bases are TGCAGCGTTTCTTCCAGGGCGAACACTGAAGCTTTCTTT.

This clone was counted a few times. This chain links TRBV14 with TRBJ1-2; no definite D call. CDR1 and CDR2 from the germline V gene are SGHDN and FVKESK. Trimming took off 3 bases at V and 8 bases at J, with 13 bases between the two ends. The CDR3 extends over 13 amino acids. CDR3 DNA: TGTGCCAGCAGCCAGACGACTTCCGGGGGCTACACCTTC. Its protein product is CASSQTTSGGYTF.

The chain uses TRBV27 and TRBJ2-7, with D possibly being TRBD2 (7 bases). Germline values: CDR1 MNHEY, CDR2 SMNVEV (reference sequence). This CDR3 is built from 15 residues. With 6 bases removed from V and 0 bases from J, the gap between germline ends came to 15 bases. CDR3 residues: CASRLKRGGSYEQYF. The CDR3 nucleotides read TGTGCCAGCAGGTTAAAGAGGGGGGGCTCCTACGAGCAGTACTTC.

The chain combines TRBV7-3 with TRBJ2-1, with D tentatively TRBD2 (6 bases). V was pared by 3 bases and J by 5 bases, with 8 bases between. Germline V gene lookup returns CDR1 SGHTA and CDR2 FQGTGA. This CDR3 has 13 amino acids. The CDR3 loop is CASSLEGNNEQFF. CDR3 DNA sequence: TGTGCCAGCAGCTTGGAGGGGAACAATGAGCAGTTCTTC.

CDR3 residues: CATSRDYPQLNQPQHF. CDR3 nucleotide sequence: TGTGCCACCAGCAGAGATTACCCCCAGTTAAATCAGCCCCAGCATTTT. The V call is TRBV15, the J call TRBJ1-5, with no clear D. CDR1 is LNHNV, CDR2 YYDKDF, per germline (reference sequence). Trimming removed 0 bases from V and 4 bases from J, with 13 bases in between. The CDR3 is 16 residues long.

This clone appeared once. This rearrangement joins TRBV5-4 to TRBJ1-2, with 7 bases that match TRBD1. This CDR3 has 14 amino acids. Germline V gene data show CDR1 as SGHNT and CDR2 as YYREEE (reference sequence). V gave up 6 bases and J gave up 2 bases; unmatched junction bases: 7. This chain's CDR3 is CASTLGQDNYGYTF. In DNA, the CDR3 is TGTGCCAGCACCTTAGGACAGGACAACTATGGCTACACCTTC.

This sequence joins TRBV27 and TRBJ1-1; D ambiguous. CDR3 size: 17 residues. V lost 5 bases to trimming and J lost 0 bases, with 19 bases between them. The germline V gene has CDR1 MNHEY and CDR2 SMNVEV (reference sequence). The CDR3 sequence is CASSRPPFRSMNTEAFF. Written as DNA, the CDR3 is TGTGCCAGCAGTCGGCCGCCCTTCCGGAGCATGAACACTGAAGCTTTCTTT.

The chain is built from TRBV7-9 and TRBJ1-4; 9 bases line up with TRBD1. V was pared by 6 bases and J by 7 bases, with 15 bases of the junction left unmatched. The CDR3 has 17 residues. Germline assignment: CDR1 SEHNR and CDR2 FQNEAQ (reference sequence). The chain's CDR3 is CASSPPGRQGGSEKLFF. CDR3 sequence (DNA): TGTGCCAGCAGTCCACCGGGCCGACAGGGGGGGTCTGAAAAACTGTTTTTT.

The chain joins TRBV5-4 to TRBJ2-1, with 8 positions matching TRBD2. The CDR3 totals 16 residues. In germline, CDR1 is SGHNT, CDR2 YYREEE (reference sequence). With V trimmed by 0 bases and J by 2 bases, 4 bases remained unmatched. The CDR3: CASSLVGGGTYNEQFF. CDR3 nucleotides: TGTGCCAGCAGCTTGGTTGGCGGGGGGACCTACAATGAGCAGTTCTTC.

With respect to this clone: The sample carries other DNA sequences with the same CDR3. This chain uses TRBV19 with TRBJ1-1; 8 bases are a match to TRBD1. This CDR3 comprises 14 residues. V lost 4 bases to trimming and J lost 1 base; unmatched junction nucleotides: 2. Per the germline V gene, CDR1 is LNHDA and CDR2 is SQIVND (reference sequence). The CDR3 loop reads CASSTQGANTEAFF. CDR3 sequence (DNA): TGTGCCAGTAGTACCCAGGGGGCGAACACTGAAGCTTTCTTT.

The CDR3 is CASTIGGGNQPQHF. The DNA of the CDR3 is TGTGCCAGCACGATAGGGGGCGGCAATCAGCCCCAGCATTTT. The J gene is TRBJ1-5, the V gene TRBV19; TRBD1 aligns across 7 bases. V trimming: 9 bases; J trimming: 2 bases; junction bases outside the gene matches: 7. Germline V gene data show CDR1 as LNHDA and CDR2 as SQIVND (reference sequence). The CDR3 extends over 14 amino acids.

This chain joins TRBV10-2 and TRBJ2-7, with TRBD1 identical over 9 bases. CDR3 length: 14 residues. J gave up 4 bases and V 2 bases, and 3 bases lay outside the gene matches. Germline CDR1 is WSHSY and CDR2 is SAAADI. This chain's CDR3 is CASSEGQGSYEQYF. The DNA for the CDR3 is TGCGCCAGCAGTGAGGGACAGGGGAGTTACGAGCAGTACTTC.

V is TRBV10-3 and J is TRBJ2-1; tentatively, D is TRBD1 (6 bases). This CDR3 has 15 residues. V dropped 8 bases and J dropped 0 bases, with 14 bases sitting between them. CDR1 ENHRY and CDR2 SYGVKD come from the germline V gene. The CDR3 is CAIRWGPGSYNEQFF. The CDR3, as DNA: TGTGCCATCCGGTGGGGGCCGGGCTCCTACAATGAGCAGTTCTTC.

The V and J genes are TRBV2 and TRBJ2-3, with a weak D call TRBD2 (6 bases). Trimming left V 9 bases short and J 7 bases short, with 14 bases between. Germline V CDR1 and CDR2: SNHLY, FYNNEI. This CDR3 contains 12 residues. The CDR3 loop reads CASAPSGYTQYF. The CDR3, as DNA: TGTGCCAGTGCCCCCAGCGGGTATACGCAGTATTTT.

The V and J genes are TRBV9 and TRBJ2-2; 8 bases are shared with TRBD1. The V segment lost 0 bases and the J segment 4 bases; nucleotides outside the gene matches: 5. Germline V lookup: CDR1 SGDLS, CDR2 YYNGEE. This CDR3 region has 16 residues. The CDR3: CASSVGGTGFTGELFF. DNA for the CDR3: TGTGCCAGCAGCGTAGGGGGGACAGGCTTCACCGGGGAGCTGTTTTTT. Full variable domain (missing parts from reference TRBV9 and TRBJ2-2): DSGVTQTPKHLITATGQRVTLRCSPRSGDLSVYWYQQSLDQGLQFLIQYYNGEERAKGNILERFSAQQFPDLHSELNLSSLELGDSALYFCASSVGGTGFTGELFFGEGSRLTVL.

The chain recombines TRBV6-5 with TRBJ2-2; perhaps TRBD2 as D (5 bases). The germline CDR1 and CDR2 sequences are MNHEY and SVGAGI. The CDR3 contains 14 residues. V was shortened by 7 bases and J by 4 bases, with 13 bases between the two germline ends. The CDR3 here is CASTPEGGTGELFF. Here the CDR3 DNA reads TGTGCCAGCACCCCAGAGGGTGGCACCGGGGAGCTGTTTTTT.

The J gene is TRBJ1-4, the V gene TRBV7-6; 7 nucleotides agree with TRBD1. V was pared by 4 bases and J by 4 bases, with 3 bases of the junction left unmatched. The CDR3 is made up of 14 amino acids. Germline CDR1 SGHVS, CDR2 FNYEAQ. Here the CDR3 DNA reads TGTGCCAGCAGCTGGACAGGCGGTAATGAAAAACTGTTTTTT. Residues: CASSWTGGNEKLFF.

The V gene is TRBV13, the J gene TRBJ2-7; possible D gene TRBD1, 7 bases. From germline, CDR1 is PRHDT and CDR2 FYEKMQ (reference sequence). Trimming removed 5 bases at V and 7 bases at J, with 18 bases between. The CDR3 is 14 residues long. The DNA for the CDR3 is TGTGCCAGCAGCGAAGGAGCGACAGGGAGGGAGCAGTACTTC. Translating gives CASSEGATGREQYF.

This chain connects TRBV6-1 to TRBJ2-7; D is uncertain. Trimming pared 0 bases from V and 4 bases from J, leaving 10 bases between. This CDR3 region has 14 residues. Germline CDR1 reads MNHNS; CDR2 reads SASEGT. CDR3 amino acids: CASSEARQPYEQYF. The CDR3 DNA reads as TGTGCCAGCAGTGAAGCGCGGCAGCCTTACGAGCAGTACTTC.

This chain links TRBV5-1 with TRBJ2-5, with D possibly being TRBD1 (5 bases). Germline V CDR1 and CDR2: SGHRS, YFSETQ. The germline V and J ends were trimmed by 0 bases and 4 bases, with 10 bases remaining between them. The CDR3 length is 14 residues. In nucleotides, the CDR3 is TGCGCCAGCAGCTTGGATCAGGGTAGAGAGACCCAGTACTTC. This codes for CASSLDQGRETQYF.

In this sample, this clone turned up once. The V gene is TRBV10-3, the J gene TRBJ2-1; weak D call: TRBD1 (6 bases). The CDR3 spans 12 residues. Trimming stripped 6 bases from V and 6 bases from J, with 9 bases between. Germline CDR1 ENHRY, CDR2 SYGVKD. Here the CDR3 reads CAISQGGNEQFF. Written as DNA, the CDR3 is TGTGCCATCAGCCAAGGGGGCAATGAGCAGTTCTTC.

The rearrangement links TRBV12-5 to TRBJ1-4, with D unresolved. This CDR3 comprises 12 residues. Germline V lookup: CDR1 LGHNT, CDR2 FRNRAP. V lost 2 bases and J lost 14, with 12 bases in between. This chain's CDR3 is CASGLSVGGLFF. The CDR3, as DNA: TGTGCTAGTGGTTTGTCCGTCGGCGGGCTGTTTTTT. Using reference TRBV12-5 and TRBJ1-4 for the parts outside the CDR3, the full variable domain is DARVTQTPRHKVTEMGQEVTMRCQPILGHNTVFWYRQTMMQGLELLAYFRNRAPLDDSGMPKDRFSAEMPDATLATLKIQPSEPRDSAVYFCASGLSVGGLFFGSGTQLSVL.

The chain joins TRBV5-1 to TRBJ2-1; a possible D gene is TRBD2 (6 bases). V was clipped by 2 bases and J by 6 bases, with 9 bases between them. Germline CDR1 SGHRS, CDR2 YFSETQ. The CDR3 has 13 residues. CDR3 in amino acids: CASSLGGLNEQFF. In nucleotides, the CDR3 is TGCGCCAGCAGCTTAGGAGGGCTCAATGAGCAGTTCTTC.

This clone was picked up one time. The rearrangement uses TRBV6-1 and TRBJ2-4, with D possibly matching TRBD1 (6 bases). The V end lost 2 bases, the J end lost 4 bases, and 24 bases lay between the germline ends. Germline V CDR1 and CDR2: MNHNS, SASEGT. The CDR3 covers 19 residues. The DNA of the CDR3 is TGTGCCAGCAGTGAACGGGCAGGGGAAGGTGGAAATCAAAAAAACATTCAGTACTTC. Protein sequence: CASSERAGEGGNQKNIQYF.

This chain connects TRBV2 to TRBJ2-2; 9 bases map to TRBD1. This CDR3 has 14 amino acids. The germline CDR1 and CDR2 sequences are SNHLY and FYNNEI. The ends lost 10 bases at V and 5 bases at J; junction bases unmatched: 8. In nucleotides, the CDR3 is TGTGCCAAGGGGGGACAGGGTGTAACCGGGGAGCTGTTTTTT. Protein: CAKGGQGVTGELFF. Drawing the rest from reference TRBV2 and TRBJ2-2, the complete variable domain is EPEVTQTPSHQVTQMGQEVILRCVPISNHLYFYWYRQILGQKVEFLVSFYNNEISEKSEIFDDQFSVERPDGSNFTLKIRSTKLEDSAMYFCAKGGQGVTGELFFGEGSRLTVL.

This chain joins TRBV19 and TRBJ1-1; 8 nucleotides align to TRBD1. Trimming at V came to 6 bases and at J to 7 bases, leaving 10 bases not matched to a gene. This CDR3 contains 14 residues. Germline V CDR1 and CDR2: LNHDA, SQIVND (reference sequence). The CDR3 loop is CASSLTGGIGEAFF. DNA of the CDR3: TGTGCCAGTAGCCTAACAGGGGGAATCGGTGAAGCTTTCTTT. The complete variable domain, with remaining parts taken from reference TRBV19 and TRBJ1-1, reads DGGITQSPKYLFRKEGQNVTLSCEQNLNHDAMYWYRQDPGQGLRLIYYSQIVNDFQKGDIAEGYSVSREKKESFPLTVTSAQKNPTAFYLCASSLTGGIGEAFFGQGTRLTVV.

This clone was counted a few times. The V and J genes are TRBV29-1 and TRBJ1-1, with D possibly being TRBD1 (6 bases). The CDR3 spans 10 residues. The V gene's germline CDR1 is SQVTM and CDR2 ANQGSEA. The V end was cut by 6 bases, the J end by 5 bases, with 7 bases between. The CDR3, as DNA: TGCAGCGTAGGACAGACTGAAGCTTTCTTT. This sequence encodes CSVGQTEAFF.

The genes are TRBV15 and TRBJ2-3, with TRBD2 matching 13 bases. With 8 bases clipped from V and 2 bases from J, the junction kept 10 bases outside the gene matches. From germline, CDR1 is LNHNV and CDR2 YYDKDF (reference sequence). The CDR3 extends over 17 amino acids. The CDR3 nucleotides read TGTGCCACCTCCCCCCGGGGACTAGCGGGGATCACAGATACGCAGTATTTT. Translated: CATSPRGLAGITDTQYF.